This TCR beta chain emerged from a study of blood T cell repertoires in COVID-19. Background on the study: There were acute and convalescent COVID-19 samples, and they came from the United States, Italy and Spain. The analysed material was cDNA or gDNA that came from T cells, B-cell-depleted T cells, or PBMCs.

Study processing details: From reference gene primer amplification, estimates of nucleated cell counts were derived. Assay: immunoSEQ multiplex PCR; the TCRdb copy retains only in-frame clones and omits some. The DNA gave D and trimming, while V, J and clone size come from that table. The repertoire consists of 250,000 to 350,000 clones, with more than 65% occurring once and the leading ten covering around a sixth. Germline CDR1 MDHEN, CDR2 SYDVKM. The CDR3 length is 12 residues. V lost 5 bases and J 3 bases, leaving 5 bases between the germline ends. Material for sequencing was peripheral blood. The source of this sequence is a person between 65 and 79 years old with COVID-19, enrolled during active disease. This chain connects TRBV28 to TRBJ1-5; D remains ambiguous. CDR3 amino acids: CASSIFNQPQHF. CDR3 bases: TGTGCCAGCAGTATCTTCAATCAGCCCCAGCATTTT. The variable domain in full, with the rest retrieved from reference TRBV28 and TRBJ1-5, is DVKVTQSSRYLVKRTGEKVFLECVQDMDHENMFWYRQDPGLGLRLIYFSYDVKMKEKGDIPEGYSVSREKKERFSLILESASTNQTSMYLCASSIFNQPQHFGDGTRLSIL.